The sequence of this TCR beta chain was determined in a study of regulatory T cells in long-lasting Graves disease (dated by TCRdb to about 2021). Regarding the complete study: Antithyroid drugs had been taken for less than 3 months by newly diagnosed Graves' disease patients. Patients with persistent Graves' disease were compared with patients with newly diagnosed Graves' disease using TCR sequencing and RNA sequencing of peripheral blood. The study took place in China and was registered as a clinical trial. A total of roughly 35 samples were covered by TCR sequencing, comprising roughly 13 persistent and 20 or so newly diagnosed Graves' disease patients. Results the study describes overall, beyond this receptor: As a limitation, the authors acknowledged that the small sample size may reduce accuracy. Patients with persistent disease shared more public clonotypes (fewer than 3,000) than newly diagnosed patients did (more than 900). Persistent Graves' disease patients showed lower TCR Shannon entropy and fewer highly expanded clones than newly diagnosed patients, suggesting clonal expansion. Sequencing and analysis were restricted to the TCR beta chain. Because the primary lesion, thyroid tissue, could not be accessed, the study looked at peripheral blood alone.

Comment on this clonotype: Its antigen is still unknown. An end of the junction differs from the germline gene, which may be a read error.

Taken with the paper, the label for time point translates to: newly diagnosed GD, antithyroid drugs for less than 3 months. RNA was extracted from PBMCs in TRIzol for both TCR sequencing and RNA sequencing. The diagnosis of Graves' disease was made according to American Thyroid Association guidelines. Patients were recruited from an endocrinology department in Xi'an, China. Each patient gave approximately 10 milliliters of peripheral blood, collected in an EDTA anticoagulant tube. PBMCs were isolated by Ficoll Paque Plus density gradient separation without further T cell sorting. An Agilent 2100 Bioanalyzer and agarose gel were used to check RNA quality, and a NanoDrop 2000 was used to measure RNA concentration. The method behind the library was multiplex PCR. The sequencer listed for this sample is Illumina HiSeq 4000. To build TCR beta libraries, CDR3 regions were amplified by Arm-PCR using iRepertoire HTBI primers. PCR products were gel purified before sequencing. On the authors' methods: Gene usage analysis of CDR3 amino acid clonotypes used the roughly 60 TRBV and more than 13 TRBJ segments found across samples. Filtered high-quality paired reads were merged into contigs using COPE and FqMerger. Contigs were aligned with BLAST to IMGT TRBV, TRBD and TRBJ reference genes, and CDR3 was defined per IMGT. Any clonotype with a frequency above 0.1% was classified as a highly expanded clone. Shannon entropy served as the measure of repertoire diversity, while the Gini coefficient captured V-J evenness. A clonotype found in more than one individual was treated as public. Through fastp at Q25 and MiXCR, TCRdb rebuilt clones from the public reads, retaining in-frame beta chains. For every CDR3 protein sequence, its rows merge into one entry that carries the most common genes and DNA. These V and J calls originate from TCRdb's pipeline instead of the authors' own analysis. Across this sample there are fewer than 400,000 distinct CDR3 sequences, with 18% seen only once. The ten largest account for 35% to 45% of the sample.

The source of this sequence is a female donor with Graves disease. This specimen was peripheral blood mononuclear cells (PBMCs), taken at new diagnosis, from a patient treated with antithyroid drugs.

The bases are TGTGCCAGCAGCTTAGGTCCCAACTGGAACGAGCAGCACTTC. Translated, this is CASSLGPNWNEQHF. The chain employs TRBV7-9 and TRBJ2-7, with an unclear D gene assignment. There are 14 amino acids in the CDR3, from cysteine to phenylalanine inclusive. Only the CDR3 DNA stays, 42 bases, in frame from base 1. Looking up the germline V gene (reference sequence) yields CDR1 SEHNR and CDR2 FQNEAQ.